Presented here are 27 T cell receptor beta chains from one specimen sequenced in a study of T cell repertoires in cytomegalovirus infection. A single record per CDR3 protein comes from TCRdb applying MiXCR to the reads. This sample has about 830,000 distinct CDR3 sequences, with 32% found just once. These TCRs' antigens remain unknown. The sequencing used cultured CD8+ T cells from PBMCs, collected from culture after CMV antigen stimulation. All receptors come from a human donor in good health (CMV status not recorded). Some clones in this sample may be carry-over from other donors' samples.

This clonotype has a count of ten or more. The V and J genes are TRBV7-6 and TRBJ2-2; 8 nucleotides match TRBD1. J lost 4 bases, V lost 6 bases, and 10 bases had no gene match. This CDR3 is built from 16 residues. Germline V lookup: CDR1 SGHVS, CDR2 FNYEAQ. The CDR3 DNA is TGTGCCAGCAGATCTCCGGGACAGGAAAGCACCGGGGAGCTGTTTTTT. Protein sequence: CASRSPGQESTGELFF.

The chain combines TRBV2 with TRBJ2-7; D is unresolved. Germline-derived CDR1 and CDR2 are SNHLY and FYNNEI. This CDR3 has 14 residues. Deletions cut 2 bases from V and 7 bases from J, with 15 bases between. The CDR3 nucleotides are TGTGCCAGCAGTGAACCCCGACTGGTGCGGGAGCAGTACGTC. It translates to CASSEPRLVREQYV.

The rearrangement joins TRBV7-8 to TRBJ2-5, with 12 bases matching TRBD1. Germline loops: CDR1 SGHVS, CDR2 FQNEAQ. The CDR3 loop spans 17 amino acids. V was clipped by 1 base and J by 7 bases; unmatched bases: 10. Written as DNA, the CDR3 is TGTGCCAGCAGCTTAGATGTCGGGACAGGGGGCAGGGGGACCCAGTACTTC. It yields the protein CASSLDVGTGGRGTQYF.

The sample holds a few counts of this clonotype. The gene calls are TRBV28 and TRBJ2-2; D may be TRBD1 (6 bases). V was clipped by 3 bases and J by 6 bases, with 11 bases between them. The CDR3 has 14 residues. CDR1 and CDR2 (germline): MDHEN, SYDVKM. The CDR3 here is CASSFRGGSGELFF. Written as DNA, the CDR3 is TGTGCCAGCAGTTTCAGGGGCGGATCCGGGGAGCTGTTTTTT.

This clonotype has a count of ten or more. Here the CDR3 reads CASSLASGTSPSSYNEQFF. The CDR3 DNA reads as TGTGCCAGCAGCTTAGCGTCCGGGACTAGCCCCAGCTCCTACAATGAGCAGTTCTTC. V gene TRBV7-9 combines with J gene TRBJ2-1, with 9 bases lining up with TRBD2. This CDR3 spans 19 amino acids. Germline loops: CDR1 SEHNR, CDR2 FQNEAQ (reference sequence). J was trimmed by 0 bases and V by 0 bases; bases with no gene match: 9.

There are many counts of this clonotype. This chain connects TRBV7-2 to TRBJ1-5, with D possibly TRBD1 on 5 matching bases. The CDR3 loop spans 17 amino acids. Trimming cost V 5 bases and J 4 bases, with 21 bases left between them. Germline V gene sequence: CDR1 SGHTA, CDR2 FQGNSA. CDR3 in DNA: TGTGCCAGCAGCCGGGGCGTCGATAAGGCAGGGAATCAGCCCCAGCATTTT. Encoded protein: CASSRGVDKAGNQPQHF. The full variable domain, rest sourced from reference TRBV7-2 and TRBJ1-5, is GAGVSQSPSNKVTEKGKDVELRCDPISGHTALYWYRQSLGQGLEFLIYFQGNSAPDKSGLPSDRFSAERTGGSVSTLTIQRTQQEDSAVYLCASSRGVDKAGNQPQHFGDGTRLSIL.

This clonotype was detected a few times. The rearrangement links TRBV6-2 or TRBV6-3 to TRBJ2-7; D call uncertain. V lost 2 bases and J lost 2, with 13 bases in between. Germline loops: CDR1 MNHEY, CDR2 SVGEGT. This CDR3 is 15 amino acids long. The CDR3 loop reads CASSYTIPSTYEQYF. The CDR3 DNA reads TGTGCCAGCAGTTACACCATACCCTCAACCTACGAGCAGTACTTC.

This chain connects TRBV20-1 to TRBJ2-5; 10 nucleotides agree with TRBD2. The CDR3 has 15 residues. Germline V CDR1 and CDR2: DFQATT, SNEGSKA (reference sequence). J lost 3 bases, V lost 2 bases, and 6 bases had no gene match. CDR3 sequence: CSARRASGGKETQYF. CDR3 DNA sequence: TGCAGTGCTAGAAGGGCTAGCGGGGGTAAAGAGACCCAGTACTTC.

The chain joins TRBV6-2 or TRBV6-3 to TRBJ2-7; 7 bases are shared with TRBD1. CDR1 MNHEY and CDR2 SVGEGT come from the germline V gene. The CDR3 runs 15 residues. Here the CDR3 DNA reads TGTGTCAGCAGTTCCGTGGGGACAGTAAAGTACGAGCAGTACGTC. Translated: CVSSSVGTVKYEQYV.

V and J are TRBV6-5 and TRBJ1-5; D is unresolved. Trimming removed 5 bases at V and 0 bases at J, with 8 bases between. Germline V CDR1 and CDR2: MNHEY, SVGAGI. The CDR3 runs 14 residues. CDR3 residues: CASSALNSNQPQHF. DNA of the CDR3: TGTGCCAGCAGTGCCCTGAATAGCAATCAGCCCCAGCATTTT.

This clonotype was seen only a few times. The chain combines TRBV6-1 with TRBJ2-6; tentative D call: TRBD2 (6 bases). The V gene lost 4 bases and the J gene lost 0 bases, with 13 bases spanning the gap. The CDR3 is made up of 17 amino acids. Germline values: CDR1 MNHNS, CDR2 SASEGT. CDR3 sequence: CASSVPGLTSGANVLTF. The CDR3 DNA reads as TGTGCCAGCAGTGTCCCGGGACTCACCTCTGGGGCCAACGTCCTGACTTTC.

V and J are TRBV4-1 and TRBJ2-5, with a possible D match to TRBD2 (5 bases). Germline loops: CDR1 MGHRA, CDR2 YSYEKL. The length of the CDR3 is 16 residues. The V and J ends lost 0 bases and 3 bases respectively, with 14 bases between them. CDR3 region: CASSQDPGEREETQYF. The CDR3 bases are TGCGCCAGCAGCCAAGACCCCGGGGAAAGGGAAGAGACCCAGTACTTC.

The table lists this clonotype with a few counts. This chain connects TRBV20-1 to TRBJ1-1, with a possible D match to TRBD1 (6 bases). CDR3 length equals 12 residues. CDR1 and CDR2 from the germline V gene are DFQATT and SNEGSKA (reference sequence). V was cut by 2 bases and J by 5 bases, with 9 bases left in between. CDR3 residues: CSARKGGTEAFF. In DNA form, the CDR3 reads TGCAGTGCTAGAAAAGGGGGAACTGAAGCTTTCTTT.

Only a few counts were recorded for this clonotype. The chain combines TRBV7-9 with TRBJ1-1, with D uncertain. The germline V and J ends were trimmed by 1 base and 7 bases, with 16 bases remaining between them. The CDR3 covers 15 residues. Germline V gene sequence: CDR1 SEHNR, CDR2 FQNEAQ (reference sequence). CDR3 DNA sequence: TGTGCCAGCAGCTTAGTGGCGTACGAACGGAATGAAGCTTTCTTT. It yields the protein CASSLVAYERNEAFF.

V gene TRBV2 combines with J gene TRBJ1-5; 7 bases align to TRBD1. The J segment lost 3 bases and the V segment lost 3 bases, leaving 5 bases of the junction unmatched. CDR3 size: 15 residues. Looked up from germline, CDR1 is SNHLY and CDR2 is FYNNEI. CDR3 in amino acids: CASSDGDSVNQPQHF. The DNA for the CDR3 is TGTGCCAGCAGTGATGGGGACAGTGTCAATCAGCCCCAGCATTTT.

Concerning this clonotype: One end of the junction varies from germline; a read error may be responsible. This rearrangement joins TRBV29-1 to TRBJ2-7; D is possibly TRBD1 (5 bases). The germline CDR1 and CDR2 sequences are SQVTM and ANQGSEA. CDR3 size: 13 residues. Here the CDR3 DNA reads TGCAGTGTTGCCCAGGGAACGGCCTACGAGCAGTACTTC. Translated: CSVAQGTAYEQYF.

The V gene is TRBV7-9, the J gene TRBJ2-5; 13 bases line up with TRBD2. V was clipped by 5 bases and J by 3 bases; unmatched bases: 3. Germline CDR1 is SEHNR and CDR2 is FQNEAQ (reference sequence). There are 15 residues in the CDR3. CDR3 bases: TGTGCCAGCAGCCCGACTAGCGGGGGGAAAGAGACCCAGTACTTC. Translating it yields CASSPTSGGKETQYF.

This sequence joins TRBV10-3 and TRBJ1-5; D may be TRBD1 (5 bases). Germline CDR1 reads ENHRY; CDR2 reads SYGVKD. V was trimmed by 0 bases and J by 3 bases, leaving 12 bases between them. CDR3 length: 16 amino acids. The CDR3 bases are TGTGCCATCAGTGAGTCGGTGGGGGGGGACAATCAGCCCCAGCATTTT. It is translated as CAISESVGGDNQPQHF.

The rearrangement joins TRBV19 to TRBJ2-1; the D is unclear. Germline CDR1 is LNHDA and CDR2 is SQIVND (reference sequence). The CDR3 length is 15 residues. Deletions cut 1 base from V and 4 bases from J, with 11 bases between. CDR3 amino acids: CASSIAGGIYNEQFF. CDR3 nucleotide sequence: TGTGCCAGTAGTATAGCGGGCGGTATTTACAATGAGCAGTTCTTC.

This chain connects TRBV5-5 to TRBJ2-2; TRBD2 agrees at 8 bases. CDR3 length: 18 amino acids. V was clipped by 3 bases and J by 3 bases; unmatched bases: 13. Germline V CDR1 and CDR2: SGHKS, YYEKEE (reference sequence). In nucleotides, the CDR3 is TGTGCCAGCAGCTCCGGGCCTCAGGGACTAGGAGACACCGGGGAGCTGTTTTTT. Amino acids: CASSSGPQGLGDTGELFF. Together with reference TRBV5-5 and TRBJ2-2, the CDR3 gives the full variable domain: DAGVTQSPTHLIKTRGQQVTLRCSPISGHKSVSWYQQVLGQGPQFIFQYYEKEERGRGNFPDRFSARQFPNYSSELNVNALLLGDSALYLCASSSGPQGLGDTGELFFGEGSRLTVL.

This clonotype was observed a few times. The J gene is TRBJ2-3, the V gene TRBV11-3, with D perhaps given as TRBD1 or TRBD2 (5 bases each). Germline V gene lookup returns CDR1 SGHNT and CDR2 YENEEA. This CDR3 has 12 amino acids. With 5 bases removed from V and 10 bases from J, the gap between germline ends came to 13 bases. The CDR3 here is CASSLAGSPQYF. The CDR3, as DNA: TGTGCCAGCAGCCTCGCAGGGAGTCCGCAGTATTTT.

This clonotype was seen only a few times. The gene calls are TRBV5-5 and TRBJ2-1; no firm D call. V gave up 2 bases and J gave up 1 base, with 7 bases separating them. This CDR3 spans 14 amino acids. Germline-derived CDR1 and CDR2 are SGHKS and YYEKEE (reference sequence). The CDR3 nucleotides read TGTGCCAGCAGCTTTGAAGCATCCTACAATGAGCAGTTCTTC. Translation gives CASSFEASYNEQFF.

The rearrangement joins TRBV15 to TRBJ2-1; tentative D call: TRBD2 (6 bases). Per germline, CDR1 LNHNV and CDR2 YYDKDF (reference sequence). This CDR3 has 14 residues. Trimming removed 3 bases from V and 7 bases from J, with 13 bases in between. The CDR3 nucleotides are TGTGCCACCAGCAGCCGGGAGAAGAGGAATGAGCAGTTCTTC. As protein: CATSSREKRNEQFF.

The chain has TRBV6-5 and TRBJ2-7, with D perhaps being TRBD1 or TRBD2 (6 bases each). Germline V gene lookup returns CDR1 MNHEY and CDR2 SVGAGI. This CDR3 contains 14 residues. Trimming took 6 bases from V and 2 from J, leaving 14 bases between them. The chain's CDR3 is CASSPVGGAYEQYF. The CDR3 coding sequence is TGTGCCAGCAGCCCCGTGGGGGGCGCCTACGAGCAGTACTTC.

The V and J genes are TRBV6-5 and TRBJ2-2; TRBD1 matches at 8 bases. This CDR3 comprises 14 residues. The germline V gene has CDR1 MNHEY and CDR2 SVGAGI. The ends lost 6 bases at V and 7 bases at J; junction bases unmatched: 7. The DNA for the CDR3 is TGTGCCAGCAGCTCGACAGGGGCTAACGGGGAGCTGTTTTTT. Translation: CASSSTGANGELFF.

This clonotype occurred many times. The CDR3 coding sequence is TGTGCCAGCACCCTGCAGGGGACGGACCAAGAGACCCAGTACTTC. Translating it yields CASTLQGTDQETQYF. J is TRBJ2-5 and V is TRBV7-2; perhaps TRBD1 as D (6 bases). Deletions cut 7 bases from V and 0 bases from J, with 15 bases between. Per germline, CDR1 SGHTA and CDR2 FQGNSA. The CDR3 runs to 15 residues.

V usage is TRBV19 and J usage is TRBJ1-1, with D perhaps TRBD1 (5 bases). Germline V gives CDR1 LNHDA, CDR2 SQIVND (reference sequence). The CDR3 sequence is 17 residues long. V gave up 0 bases and J gave up 4 bases, with 18 bases separating them. The CDR3 sequence: CASSIDPAIPRGTEAFF. The CDR3 nucleotides are TGTGCCAGTAGTATAGACCCGGCAATACCGAGGGGCACTGAAGCTTTCTTT.